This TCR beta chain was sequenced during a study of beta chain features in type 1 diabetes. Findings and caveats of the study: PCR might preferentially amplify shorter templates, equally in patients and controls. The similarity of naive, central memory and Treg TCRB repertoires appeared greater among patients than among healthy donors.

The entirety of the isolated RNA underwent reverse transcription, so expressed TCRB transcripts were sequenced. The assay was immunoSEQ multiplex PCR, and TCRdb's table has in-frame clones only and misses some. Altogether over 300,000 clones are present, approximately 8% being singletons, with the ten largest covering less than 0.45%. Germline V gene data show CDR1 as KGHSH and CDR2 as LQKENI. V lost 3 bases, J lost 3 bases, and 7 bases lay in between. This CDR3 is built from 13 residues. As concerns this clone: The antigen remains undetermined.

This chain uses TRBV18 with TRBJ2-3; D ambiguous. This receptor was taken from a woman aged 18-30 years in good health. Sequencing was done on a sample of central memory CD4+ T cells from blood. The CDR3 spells CASSPGRTDTQYF. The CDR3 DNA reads TGTGCCAGCTCACCGGGTCGGACAGATACGCAGTATTTT.